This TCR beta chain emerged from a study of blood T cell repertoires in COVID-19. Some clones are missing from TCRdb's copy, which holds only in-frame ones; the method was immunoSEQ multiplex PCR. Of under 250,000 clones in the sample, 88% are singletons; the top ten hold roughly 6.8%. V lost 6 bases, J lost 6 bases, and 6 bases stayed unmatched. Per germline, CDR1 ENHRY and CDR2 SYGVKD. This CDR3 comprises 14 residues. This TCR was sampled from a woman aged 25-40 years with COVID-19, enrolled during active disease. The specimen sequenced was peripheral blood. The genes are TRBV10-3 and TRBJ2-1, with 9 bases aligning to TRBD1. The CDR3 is CAISRDREFNEQFF. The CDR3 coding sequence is TGTGCCATCAGCCGGGACAGGGAATTCAATGAGCAGTTCTTC.